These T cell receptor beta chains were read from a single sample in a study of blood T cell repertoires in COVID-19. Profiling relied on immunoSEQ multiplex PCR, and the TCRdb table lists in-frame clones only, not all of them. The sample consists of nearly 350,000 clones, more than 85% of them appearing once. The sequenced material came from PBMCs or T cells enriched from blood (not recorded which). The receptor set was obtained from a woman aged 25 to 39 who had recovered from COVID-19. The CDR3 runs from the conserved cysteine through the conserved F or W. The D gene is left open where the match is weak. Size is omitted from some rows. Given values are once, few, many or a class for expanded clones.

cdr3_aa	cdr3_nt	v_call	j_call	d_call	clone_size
CATSREMKAGGGTDTQYF	TGTGCCACCAGCAGAGAGATGAAAGCGGGGGGAGGTACAGATACGCAGTATTTT	TRBV15	TRBJ2-3	TRBD2	.
CASSLGQANYGYTF	TGTGCCAGCAGCCTGGGACAGGCAAACTATGGCTACACCTTC	TRBV7-8	TRBJ1-2	TRBD1	.
CASSQPGADTQYF	TGTGCCAGCAGCCAGCCGGGGGCAGATACGCAGTATTTT	TRBV3-1/TRBV3-2	TRBJ2-3	.	once
CASSDYRDYNSPLHF	TGTGCCAGCTCGGATTACAGGGACTATAATTCACCCCTCCACTTT	TRBV18	TRBJ1-6	.	.
CATGDDAKETQYF	TGTGCCACCGGGGATGATGCTAAGGAGACCCAGTACTTC	TRBV19	TRBJ2-5	.	.
CASSLSTASTEAFF	TGCGCCAGCAGCTTGTCCACCGCGAGCACTGAAGCTTTCTTT	TRBV5-1	TRBJ1-1	.	.
CASLRGDTEAFF	TGTGCCAGCCTCCGGGGGGACACTGAAGCTTTCTTT	TRBV11-2	TRBJ1-1	.	.
CASSQGQPGQGARAFF	TGTGCCAGCAGCCAAGGACAACCGGGACAGGGGGCTCGAGCTTTCTTT	TRBV14	TRBJ1-1	TRBD1	.
CASSRELAGTSYNEQFF	TGTGCCAGCTCCCGAGAACTAGCGGGGACGAGCTACAATGAGCAGTTCTTC	TRBV18	TRBJ2-1	TRBD2	.
CASSRSGGAQETQYF	TGCGCCAGCAGCAGAAGCGGGGGAGCCCAAGAGACCCAGTACTTC	TRBV5-1	TRBJ2-5	TRBD2	.
CASSYGPGQGTDTQYF	TGTGCCAGCAGTTACGGACCGGGACAGGGCACAGATACGCAGTATTTT	TRBV6-5	TRBJ2-3	TRBD1	.
CASSQPTARGPGELFF	TGCGCCAGCAGCCAACCCACTGCCAGGGGCCCCGGGGAGCTGTTTTTT	TRBV4-1	TRBJ2-2	.	.
CASSPRDSLYEQYF	TGTGCCAGCAGCCCTAGGGACAGCTTATACGAGCAGTACTTC	TRBV7-9	TRBJ2-7	TRBD1	few
CASSPPGQGAYEQYF	TGCGCCAGCAGCCCCCCCGGACAGGGGGCCTACGAGCAGTACTTC	TRBV4-1	TRBJ2-7	TRBD1	.
CASSLQGGTEAFF	TGTGCCAGCAGTCTTCAGGGAGGGACTGAAGCTTTCTTT	TRBV28	TRBJ1-1	.	.
CASSVTGSGANVLTF	TGTGCCAGCAGTGTCACAGGGTCTGGGGCCAACGTCCTGACTTTC	TRBV6-2/TRBV6-3	TRBJ2-6	.	few
CASSLSTTPGDTQYF	TGTGCCAGCAGTTTATCTACCACACCGGGGGATACGCAGTATTTT	TRBV27	TRBJ2-3	.	.
CASFPGLGASYEQYF	TGTGCCAGCTTCCCCGGGTTGGGGGCTTCCTACGAGCAGTACTTC	TRBV28	TRBJ2-7	.	.
CASSFYRGLNTEAFF	TGTGCCAGCAGTTTTTACCGAGGCCTGAACACTGAAGCTTTCTTT	TRBV28	TRBJ1-1	.	.
CASSLIGETYNEQFF	TGCGCCAGCAGCTTGATTGGGGAGACCTACAATGAGCAGTTCTTC	TRBV5-1	TRBJ2-1	.	.
CASSIGPGGATEAFF	TGTGCCAGTAGTATAGGCCCGGGCGGGGCCACTGAAGCTTTCTTT	TRBV19	TRBJ1-1	.	.
CASSPGGVLNTEAFF	TGTGCCAGCAGTCCAGGGGGCGTTTTGAACACTGAAGCTTTCTTT	TRBV6-5	TRBJ1-1	TRBD1	.
CASSFGTPGPTDTQYF	TGTGCCAGCAGCTTCGGGACTCCGGGGCCGACAGATACGCAGTATTTT	TRBV3-1/TRBV3-2	TRBJ2-3	.	.
CASSVGGRGEGYTF	TGTGCCAGCAGCGTAGGGGGCAGGGGAGAAGGCTACACCTTC	TRBV9	TRBJ1-2	.	.
CASSPDRAVQETQYF	TGTGCCAGCTCACCCGACAGGGCAGTCCAAGAGACCCAGTACTTC	TRBV18	TRBJ2-5	TRBD1	once
CASSGGAEYGYTF	TGTGCCAGCTCCGGGGGGGCGGAGTATGGCTACACCTTC	TRBV7-8	TRBJ1-2	.	.
CSGRLAGSTDTQYF	TGCAGCGGTAGACTAGCGGGTAGCACAGATACGCAGTATTTT	TRBV29-1	TRBJ2-3	TRBD2	.
CASSVGNPQGAGEKLFF	TGTGCCAGCAGCGTAGGAAACCCACAGGGGGCGGGGGAAAAACTGTTTTTT	TRBV9	TRBJ1-4	TRBD1	.
CASSQLRIGDYGYTF	TGTGCCAGCAGTCAGTTGAGGATCGGTGACTATGGCTACACCTTC	TRBV28	TRBJ1-2	.	.
CSVEELLAVYNEQFF	TGCAGCGTTGAAGAACTACTAGCGGTCTACAATGAGCAGTTCTTC	TRBV29-1	TRBJ2-1	TRBD2	.
CSVAGTGGETQYF	TGCAGCGTGGCAGGGACAGGGGGAGAGACCCAGTACTTC	TRBV29-1	TRBJ2-5	TRBD1	.
CASSSRGLSEAFF	TGTGCCAGCAGCTCCCGGGGTCTCTCTGAAGCTTTCTTT	TRBV5-6	TRBJ1-1	.	.
CASSLGGSYEQYF	TGTGCCAGCAGCTTAGGGGGCAGCTACGAGCAGTACTTC	TRBV11-2	TRBJ2-7	.	.
CASSLMGGGYNEQFF	TGTGCCAGCAGTTTAATGGGGGGGGGCTACAATGAGCAGTTCTTC	TRBV27	TRBJ2-1	TRBD2	.
CASSLGGTSGFSTDTQYF	TGTGCCAGCAGCTTGGGTGGGACTAGCGGGTTCAGCACAGATACGCAGTATTTT	TRBV5-6	TRBJ2-3	TRBD2	.
CASSLDPAGDSGANVLTF	TGTGCCAGCAGCTTGGATCCAGCGGGGGACTCTGGGGCCAACGTCCTGACTTTC	TRBV5-6	TRBJ2-6	TRBD2	.
CASSSRGSYNSPLHF	TGTGCCAGCAGCTCCAGGGGCTCCTATAATTCACCCCTCCACTTT	TRBV11-2	TRBJ1-6	.	.
CASSIAAGGGTEAFF	TGTGCCAGTAGTATAGCCGCAGGGGGAGGCACTGAAGCTTTCTTT	TRBV19	TRBJ1-1	TRBD1	.
CASSSLAGGRENEQFF	TGTGCCAGCAGCAGCCTAGCGGGGGGGCGTGAGAATGAGCAGTTCTTC	TRBV3-1/TRBV3-2	TRBJ2-1	TRBD2	.
CARGVQCSGKNSPLHF	TGTGCCAGAGGGGTGCAATGCTCCGGTAAGAATTCACCCCTCCACTTT	TRBV11-3	TRBJ1-6	.	.
CASSLSRRGVYNEQFF	TGTGCCAGCAGTTTATCCCGGCGGGGGGTCTACAATGAGCAGTTCTTC	TRBV28	TRBJ2-1	TRBD2	.
CASSLISEGEQYF	TGCGCCAGCAGCTTGATCTCTGAGGGCGAGCAGTACTTC	TRBV5-1	TRBJ2-7	.	.
CSVHLENTGELFF	TGCAGCGTTCACCTAGAGAACACCGGGGAGCTGTTTTTT	TRBV29-1	TRBJ2-2	.	few
CASSLVRGSGWMDEQFF	TGTGCCAGCAGTTTAGTCCGGGGTAGCGGGTGGATGGATGAGCAGTTCTTC	TRBV27	TRBJ2-1	TRBD2	.